This T cell receptor beta chain derives from a study of CD8 T cells in ankylosing spondylitis. General study points: Some of these motif variants have turned up before, in reports on reactive arthritis synovial fluid and blood. Disease-associated clones were reportedly significantly overrepresented in matched ankylosing spondylitis synovial fluid. Blood from ankylosing spondylitis patients appeared to carry a characteristic roughly 8-variant TCR beta motif.

The TCR beta libraries were generated through quantitative 5'-RACE incorporating molecular barcodes. TCRdb independently ran MiXCR on the 5' RACE reads; one entry per CDR3 protein. The data show 150,000 to 200,000 distinct CDR3 sequences, around 18% seen once. On this clonotype itself: What it recognizes is unknown.

The V gene's germline CDR1 is SGHTA and CDR2 FQGTGA. This CDR3 comprises 12 residues. V lost 5 bases to trimming and J lost 9 bases, with 11 bases between them. The chain is built from TRBV7-3 and TRBJ2-1; a weak D match, TRBD2 (6 bases). The source material was blood, either unsorted or a sorted T cell fraction (not recorded which). This TCR was sampled from a male donor with ankylosing spondylitis or in good health (not recorded which). CDR3 nucleotides: TGTGCCAGCAGCGATAGCGGCGGTGAGCAGTTCTTC. It encodes CASSDSGGEQFF.